A selection of T cell receptor beta chains follows, all from one sample in a study of blood T cell repertoires in COVID-19. TCRdb's copy holds only in-frame clones and misses some; the assay was immunoSEQ multiplex PCR. The sample includes 150,000 to 200,000 clones, about 80% seen only once; the top ten take approximately 22%. Sequencing input: peripheral blood. These receptors were taken from a woman at least 80 years old with acute or convalescent COVID-19. The CDR3 runs from the conserved cysteine through the conserved F or W. Each record gives: D gene, J gene, CDR3 length, clone size, V gene, CDR3 protein, CDR3 DNA. D genes are given only for firm matches. Clone sizes are given selectively: once, few, many, or a class where the clone is expanded.

d_gene: .
j_gene: TRBJ2-7
len: 15
abundance: .
v_gene: TRBV25-1
CDR3aa: CASSDLSGDSYEQYF
CDR3nt: TGTGCCAGCAGTGATCTTAGCGGTGACTCCTACGAGCAGTACTTC

d_gene: TRBD2
j_gene: TRBJ2-1
len: 15
abundance: .
v_gene: TRBV2
CDR3aa: CARGTSGSRYNEQFF
CDR3nt: TGTGCCAGAGGGACTAGCGGGAGTCGGTACAATGAGCAGTTCTTC

d_gene: .
j_gene: TRBJ1-6
len: 17
abundance: .
v_gene: TRBV18
CDR3aa: CASSPRISGFYNSPLHF
CDR3nt: TGTGCCAGCTCACCACGAATCTCCGGGTTCTATAATTCACCCCTCCACTTT

d_gene: .
j_gene: TRBJ1-2
len: 15
abundance: .
v_gene: TRBV27
CDR3aa: CASSLSRGAGDGYTF
CDR3nt: TGTGCCAGCAGTTTATCGAGGGGGGCGGGGGATGGCTACACCTTC

d_gene: .
j_gene: TRBJ2-7
len: 13
abundance: .
v_gene: TRBV30
CDR3aa: CAWSVGHSYEQYF
CDR3nt: TGTGCCTGGAGTGTAGGACACTCCTACGAGCAGTACTTC

d_gene: .
j_gene: TRBJ1-2
len: 15
abundance: .
v_gene: TRBV9
CDR3aa: CASSVAPTGQYGYTF
CDR3nt: TGTGCCAGCAGCGTAGCCCCGACAGGACAATATGGCTACACCTTC

d_gene: TRBD2
j_gene: TRBJ2-7
len: 15
abundance: .
v_gene: TRBV9
CDR3aa: CASSSWTSGSYEQYF
CDR3nt: TGTGCCAGCAGCTCCTGGACTAGCGGATCCTACGAGCAGTACTTC

d_gene: .
j_gene: TRBJ1-1
len: 12
abundance: .
v_gene: TRBV5-1
CDR3aa: CASREVNTEAFF
CDR3nt: TGCGCCAGCAGAGAGGTGAACACTGAAGCTTTCTTT

d_gene: .
j_gene: TRBJ1-1
len: 14
abundance: .
v_gene: TRBV5-1
CDR3aa: CASSWAVQGTEAFF
CDR3nt: TGCGCCAGCAGCTGGGCCGTACAGGGCACTGAAGCTTTCTTT

d_gene: .
j_gene: TRBJ2-4
len: 15
abundance: few
v_gene: TRBV14
CDR3aa: CASSQTGKGKNIQYF
CDR3nt: TGTGCCAGCAGCCAAACAGGGAAGGGGAAAAACATTCAGTACTTC

d_gene: TRBD1
j_gene: TRBJ1-5
len: 13
abundance: .
v_gene: TRBV30
CDR3aa: CAWATGGGQPQHF
CDR3nt: TGTGCCTGGGCTACAGGGGGAGGTCAGCCCCAGCATTTT

d_gene: .
j_gene: TRBJ1-4
len: 13
abundance: .
v_gene: TRBV6-5
CDR3aa: CASSGSPYEKLFF
CDR3nt: TGTGCCAGCAGCGGGAGTCCTTATGAAAAACTGTTTTTT

d_gene: .
j_gene: TRBJ1-3
len: 16
abundance: .
v_gene: TRBV7-9
CDR3aa: CASSFRQNFSGNTIYF
CDR3nt: TGTGCCAGCAGCTTTAGACAGAATTTCTCTGGAAACACCATATATTTT

d_gene: TRBD2
j_gene: TRBJ2-2
len: 13
abundance: .
v_gene: TRBV2
CDR3aa: CASSDREGGELFF
CDR3nt: TGTGCCAGCAGTGACAGGGAGGGCGGGGAGCTGTTTTTT

d_gene: TRBD2
j_gene: TRBJ2-1
len: 15
abundance: .
v_gene: TRBV7-9
CDR3aa: CASSSGLAGVGEQFF
CDR3nt: TGTGCCAGCAGCTCGGGACTAGCGGGGGTGGGTGAGCAGTTCTTC

d_gene: TRBD1
j_gene: TRBJ1-6
len: 14
abundance: .
v_gene: TRBV19
CDR3aa: CASSAPQGRSPLHF
CDR3nt: TGTGCCAGTAGTGCCCCACAGGGGCGATCACCCCTCCACTTT

d_gene: .
j_gene: TRBJ2-3
len: 15
abundance: .
v_gene: TRBV5-1
CDR3aa: CASSTGPLGTDTQYF
CDR3nt: TGCGCCAGCAGCACCGGCCCACTCGGGACAGATACGCAGTATTTT

d_gene: .
j_gene: TRBJ2-5
len: 13
abundance: .
v_gene: TRBV7-9
CDR3aa: CASSSVSLETQYF
CDR3nt: TGTGCCAGCAGCTCGGTCTCTCTTGAGACCCAGTACTTC

d_gene: TRBD2
j_gene: TRBJ2-1
len: 15
abundance: once
v_gene: TRBV7-7
CDR3aa: CASSPGLVPYNEQFF
CDR3nt: TGTGCCAGCAGCCCTGGACTAGTCCCTTACAATGAGCAGTTCTTC

d_gene: .
j_gene: TRBJ1-1
len: 15
abundance: .
v_gene: TRBV18
CDR3aa: CASSLRGSGDTEAFF
CDR3nt: TGTGCCAGCTCACTTCGGGGCTCGGGGGACACTGAAGCTTTCTTT

d_gene: TRBD1
j_gene: TRBJ2-2
len: 15
abundance: .
v_gene: TRBV29-1
CDR3aa: CSVRTGAQNTGELFF
CDR3nt: TGCAGCGTCCGGACAGGGGCACAGAACACCGGGGAGCTGTTTTTT

d_gene: TRBD2
j_gene: TRBJ2-1
len: 15
abundance: few
v_gene: TRBV15
CDR3aa: CATGGAGEGYNEQFF
CDR3nt: TGTGCCACGGGAGGGGCGGGAGAAGGCTACAATGAGCAGTTCTTC

d_gene: TRBD2
j_gene: TRBJ2-1
len: 14
abundance: .
v_gene: TRBV9
CDR3aa: CASSAGLALNEQFF
CDR3nt: TGTGCCAGCAGCGCGGGACTAGCGCTCAATGAGCAGTTCTTC

d_gene: TRBD1
j_gene: TRBJ1-3
len: 17
abundance: few
v_gene: TRBV7-9
CDR3aa: CASSLAGTGAAGNTIYF
CDR3nt: TGTGCCAGCAGCTTAGCCGGGACAGGGGCTGCCGGAAACACCATATATTTT

d_gene: .
j_gene: TRBJ1-2
len: 15
abundance: .
v_gene: TRBV4-1
CDR3aa: CASSPQETGMHGYTF
CDR3nt: TGCGCCAGCAGCCCGCAAGAAACAGGGATGCATGGCTACACCTTC

d_gene: .
j_gene: TRBJ2-1
len: 15
abundance: .
v_gene: TRBV11-2
CDR3aa: CASSLELAPYNEQFF
CDR3nt: TGTGCCAGCAGCTTAGAACTAGCCCCCTACAATGAGCAGTTCTTC

d_gene: .
j_gene: TRBJ2-2
len: 16
abundance: .
v_gene: TRBV24-1
CDR3aa: CATSDETRGNTGELFF
CDR3nt: TGTGCCACCAGTGATGAGACAAGGGGGAACACCGGGGAGCTGTTTTTT

d_gene: TRBD2
j_gene: TRBJ2-7
len: 15
abundance: .
v_gene: TRBV19
CDR3aa: CASSVPLAGIYEQYF
CDR3nt: TGTGCCAGTAGTGTCCCACTAGCGGGGATCTACGAGCAGTACTTC

d_gene: TRBD2
j_gene: TRBJ2-5
len: 16
abundance: .
v_gene: TRBV24-1
CDR3aa: CATSDPTSGSLETQYF
CDR3nt: TGTGCCACCAGTGACCCGACTAGCGGGAGCCTAGAGACCCAGTACTTC